Detailed here is one T cell receptor beta chain. Antigen unknown. Researchers ran the PCR with 60 Vbeta and 13 Jbeta primers. Method: immunoSEQ multiplex PCR; TCRdb's copy keeps in-frame clones and lacks some. The sample contains fewer than 90,000 clones, about 76% of which appear only once. The data were taken from a study of cytomegalovirus exposure and HLA in healthy donors. Whole-study findings and limits: Differences between HLA loci emerged in a later analysis of TCR association rates, with DRB1 most and HLA-C fewest. Rarity characterized most TCR sequences, yet some public TCRs appeared in many donors.

CDR1 and CDR2 (germline): SGHTA, FQGTGA. The V and J ends lost 1 base and 2 bases, in that order; junction bases with no gene match: 12. The CDR3 sequence is 20 residues long. This sequence was found in a man aged 30 to 39 in good health and CMV-seropositive. This chain links TRBV7-3 with TRBJ1-6; 9 bases align to TRBD1. The specimen sequenced was PBMCs. CDR3 region: CASSLRRIPGQGTYNSPLHF. DNA for the CDR3: TGTGCCAGCAGCTTAAGGCGAATACCGGGACAGGGAACCTATAATTCACCCCTCCACTTT.